The next 5 T cell receptor beta chains were all read from a single sample in a study of shared clonotypes between healthy human individuals. In the naive CD8 group, cells lacked CD45RO and were positively selected for CCR7, so terminally differentiated effector memory CD45RA+ cells were left out. TCRdb's table, derived via immunoSEQ multiplex PCR, lists solely in-frame clones and lacks some. Counted here are about 2.1 million clones, approximately 92% occurring once; the ten biggest clones make up around 1.7%. The sequencing sample was made of naive CD8+ T cells from PBMCs. These receptors were obtained from a man in his late teens or twenties in good health. Some clones in this sample may be carry-over from other donors' samples.

This rearrangement joins TRBV6-1 to TRBJ1-3, with unresolved D. The CDR3 is 15 amino acids. From germline, CDR1 is MNHNS and CDR2 SASEGT. Deletions cut 1 base from V and 0 bases from J, with 7 bases between. DNA for the CDR3: TGTGCCAGCAGTGAAGGTGTCCACTCTGGAAACACCATATATTTT. Protein product: CASSEGVHSGNTIYF.

This rearrangement joins TRBV29-1 to TRBJ2-5, with 9 bases lining up with TRBD2. The CDR3 contains 14 residues. V lost 3 bases to trimming and J lost 5 bases; unmatched junction nucleotides: 7. CDR1 is SQVTM and CDR2 is ANQGSEA in the germline V gene. The CDR3 DNA sequence: TGCAGCGTTGATTGGCGGGAGGGCCAGGAGACCCAGTACTTC. Amino acid sequence: CSVDWREGQETQYF.

This clone was seen only once. The V and J genes are TRBV7-9 and TRBJ2-5; a possible D gene is TRBD2 (6 bases). The CDR3 runs to 16 residues. Trimming removed 4 bases at V and 1 base at J, with 16 bases between. The germline gives CDR1 SEHNR, CDR2 FQNEAQ (reference sequence). CDR3 amino acids: CASSSLAKGAQETQYF. The CDR3, as DNA: TGTGCCAGCAGCTCGCTAGCGAAAGGGGCCCAAGAGACCCAGTACTTC.

This rearrangement joins TRBV11-2 to TRBJ2-1; D is tentatively TRBD1 or TRBD2 (7 bases each). The CDR3 contains 15 residues. Germline assignment: CDR1 SGHAT and CDR2 FQNNGV. Trimming took 1 base from V and 4 from J, leaving 11 bases between them. The CDR3 sequence: CASSLAQGGYNEQFF. In DNA, the CDR3 is TGTGCCAGCAGCTTAGCGCAGGGGGGGTACAATGAGCAGTTCTTC.

The chain joins TRBV19 to TRBJ2-1; 7 bases are a match to TRBD1. This CDR3 is built from 14 residues. Germline V gene sequence: CDR1 LNHDA, CDR2 SQIVND (reference sequence). V lost 5 bases, J lost 5 bases, and 6 bases stayed unmatched. CDR3 nucleotide sequence: TGTGCCAGTAGTCCGGGACAGCTTGACAATGAGCAGTTCTTC. This encodes CASSPGQLDNEQFF.